The 6 T cell receptor beta chains given below trace back to one sample, sequenced in a study of blood T cell repertoires in COVID-19. The repertoire was sequenced with immunoSEQ multiplex PCR; TCRdb's copy has only in-frame clones and lacks some. The sample has about 440,000 clones; about 91% are singletons. The sample comprised peripheral blood. Every receptor here comes from a woman in her forties or fifties with COVID-19, enrolled during active disease.

V and J are TRBV5-6 and TRBJ1-2; maybe TRBD1 (5 bases). Germline-derived CDR1 and CDR2 are SGHDT and YYEEEE. Between the trimmed V and J ends, which lost 3 bases and 2 bases, there was a span of 8 bases. The CDR3 runs to 13 residues. This chain's CDR3 is CASSSDSNYGYTF. The CDR3 DNA reads TGTGCCAGCAGCTCTGACAGCAACTATGGCTACACCTTC. Variable domain in full (rest from reference TRBV5-6 and TRBJ1-2): DAGVTQSPTHLIKTRGQQVTLRCSPKSGHDTVSWYQQALGQGPQFIFQYYEEEERQRGNFPDRFSGHQFPNYSSELNVNALLLGDSALYLCASSSDSNYGYTFGSGTRLTVV.

This chain joins TRBV10-3 and TRBJ1-1; D call uncertain. The germline CDR1 and CDR2 sequences are ENHRY and SYGVKD. V dropped 6 bases and J dropped 1 base, with 9 bases sitting between them. The CDR3 contains 13 residues. CDR3 sequence: CAIRDSTNTEAFF. The CDR3 DNA reads as TGTGCCATCAGAGATAGTACGAACACTGAAGCTTTCTTT.

This chain connects TRBV30 to TRBJ1-2; 9 bases are shared with TRBD1. V shed 3 bases, J shed 2 bases, and the junction held 4 bases outside the gene matches. The CDR3 runs 14 residues. CDR1 and CDR2 from the germline V gene are GTSNPN and SVGIG (reference sequence). CDR3 in amino acids: CAWRLDRGNYGYTF. The CDR3 DNA sequence: TGTGCCTGGAGGCTAGACAGGGGGAACTATGGCTACACCTTC.

This chain joins TRBV12-3 or TRBV12-4 and TRBJ2-1; unclear D gene. Between the trimmed V and J ends, which lost 5 bases and 5 bases, there was a span of 10 bases. This CDR3 has 13 residues. The CDR3 sequence: CASSPRLNNEQFF. The CDR3 nucleotides read TGTGCCAGCAGTCCCAGATTGAACAATGAGCAGTTCTTC.

This clone was recorded once. This rearrangement joins TRBV4-1 to TRBJ2-2, with a weak D call TRBD1 (6 bases). With 4 bases removed from V and 6 bases from J, the gap between germline ends came to 12 bases. Germline V lookup: CDR1 MGHRA, CDR2 YSYEKL. The CDR3 runs 14 residues. DNA for the CDR3: TGCGCCAGCAGCCCCTCCCCAGGGGCCGGGGAGCTGTTTTTT. It yields the protein CASSPSPGAGELFF.

The rearrangement joins TRBV9 to TRBJ2-5, with 9 bases identical to TRBD2. The CDR3 covers 16 residues. Germline V gene sequence: CDR1 SGDLS, CDR2 YYNGEE. J lost 1 base, V lost 10 bases, and 14 bases had no gene match. The DNA of the CDR3 is TGTGCCCGCGGGGGGGCGGGGGGCCCCACCCAAGAGACCCAGTACTTC. As protein: CARGGAGGPTQETQYF. The variable domain in full, completed from reference TRBV9 and TRBJ2-5, reads DSGVTQTPKHLITATGQRVTLRCSPRSGDLSVYWYQQSLDQGLQFLIQYYNGEERAKGNILERFSAQQFPDLHSELNLSSLELGDSALYFCARGGAGGPTQETQYFGPGTRLLVL.